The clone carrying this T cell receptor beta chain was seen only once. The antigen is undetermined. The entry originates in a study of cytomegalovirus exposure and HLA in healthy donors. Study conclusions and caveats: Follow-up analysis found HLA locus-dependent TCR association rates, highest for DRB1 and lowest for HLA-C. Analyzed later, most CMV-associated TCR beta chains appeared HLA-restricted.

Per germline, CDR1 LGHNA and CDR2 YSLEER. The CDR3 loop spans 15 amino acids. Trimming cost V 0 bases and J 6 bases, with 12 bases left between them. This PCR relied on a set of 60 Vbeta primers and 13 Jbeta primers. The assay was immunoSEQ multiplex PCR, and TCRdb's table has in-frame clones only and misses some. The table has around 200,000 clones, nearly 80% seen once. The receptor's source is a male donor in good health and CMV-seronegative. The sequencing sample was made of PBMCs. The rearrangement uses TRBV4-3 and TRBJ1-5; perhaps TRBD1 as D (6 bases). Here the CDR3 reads CASSQDHQGRQPQHF. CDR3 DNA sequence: TGCGCCAGCAGCCAAGATCATCAGGGGCGTCAGCCCCAGCATTTT.